These 5 T cell receptor beta chains were all obtained from the same sample, sequenced in a study of regulatory T cells in long-lasting Graves disease. Building of the TCR beta libraries involved iRepertoire HTBI primers and Arm-PCR of CDR3 regions. TCRdb re-analysed the multiplex PCR reads in MiXCR, keeping a single row per CDR3 protein. The sample yields some 200,000 distinct CDR3 sequences, roughly a fifth seen once. As to time point: newly diagnosed GD, antithyroid drugs for less than 3 months. RNA isolated from PBMCs was used to make the TCR library. A further study also used this sample, focusing on T cells in Graves' hyperthyroidism and ophthalmopathy.

The input for sequencing was peripheral blood mononuclear cells (PBMCs), taken at new diagnosis, from a patient treated with antithyroid drugs. These TCRs come from a woman aged 30 to 39 with Graves disease.

This clonotype was seen many times. The chain uses TRBV2 and TRBJ2-2; D is possibly TRBD2 (5 bases). The germline gives CDR1 SNHLY, CDR2 FYNNEI. The CDR3 has 14 amino acids. Trimming took 5 bases from V and 5 from J, leaving 12 bases between them. The DNA for the CDR3 is TGTGCCAGCAGTAGCTTAACTAGTACCGGGGAGCTGTTTTTT. This translates into CASSSLTSTGELFF.

In its sample, this clonotype was seen many times. The CDR3 sequence: CASSPPGQGHQETQYF. Written as DNA, the CDR3 is TGTGCCAGCAGCCCCCCGGGACAGGGGCACCAAGAGACCCAGTACTTC. The chain links TRBV28 to TRBJ2-5, with 10 bases identical to TRBD1. The length of the CDR3 is 16 residues. After removal of 6 bases from V and 0 bases from J, the junction contained 7 bases not matched to a gene. Germline V gene data show CDR1 as MDHEN and CDR2 as SYDVKM.

The rearrangement joins TRBV7-9 to TRBJ2-2; D call uncertain. The CDR3 is 12 residues long. Trimming left V 1 base short and J 7 bases short, with 4 bases between. Germline CDR1 SEHNR, CDR2 FQNEAQ (reference sequence). The CDR3 DNA follows: TGTGCCAGCAGCTTAGAATACGGGGAGCTGTTTTTT. Translating it yields CASSLEYGELFF.

This clonotype was recorded many times. This chain joins TRBV5-5 and TRBJ2-1, with 14 bases lining up with TRBD2. CDR3 length: 17 amino acids. With 4 bases clipped from V and 4 bases from J, the junction kept 7 bases outside the gene matches. Per germline, CDR1 SGHKS and CDR2 YYEKEE (reference sequence). CDR3 nucleotide sequence: TGTGCCAGCAGCAGCGGACTAGCGGGGGGCCGTTACAATGAGCAGTTCTTC. Amino acids: CASSSGLAGGRYNEQFF.

This clonotype was recorded at least ten times. The chain recombines TRBV7-9 with TRBJ1-1; D gene unclear. The length of the CDR3 is 13 residues. Trimming removed 2 bases at V and 3 bases at J, with 7 bases between. Germline V gives CDR1 SEHNR, CDR2 FQNEAQ (reference sequence). The CDR3 spells CASSLSKDTEAFF. As DNA, the CDR3 is TGTGCCAGCAGCTTATCTAAAGACACTGAAGCTTTCTTT.